This T cell receptor beta chain came from a study of cytomegalovirus exposure and HLA in healthy donors. The wider study: As an earlier analysis found, 150 million to 200 million T cells yielded fewer than 130 million unique TCR beta sequences.

V lost 7 bases, J lost 6 bases, and 6 bases stayed unmatched. The CDR3 spans 14 residues. Germline-derived CDR1 and CDR2 are MNHNY and SVGAGI (reference sequence). PCR was performed using 60 Vbeta and 13 Jbeta primers. Method: immunoSEQ multiplex PCR; TCRdb's copy keeps in-frame clones and lacks some. The profile shows about 190,000 clones, around 86% of them singletons. Sequenced material: PBMCs. The genes are TRBV6-6 and TRBJ2-1, with 10 bases lining up with TRBD1. The sequence came from a man in his thirties or forties in good health and CMV-seronegative. This chain's CDR3 is CASKDRGAINEQFF. CDR3 in DNA: TGTGCCAGCAAGGACAGGGGGGCTATCAATGAGCAGTTCTTC.